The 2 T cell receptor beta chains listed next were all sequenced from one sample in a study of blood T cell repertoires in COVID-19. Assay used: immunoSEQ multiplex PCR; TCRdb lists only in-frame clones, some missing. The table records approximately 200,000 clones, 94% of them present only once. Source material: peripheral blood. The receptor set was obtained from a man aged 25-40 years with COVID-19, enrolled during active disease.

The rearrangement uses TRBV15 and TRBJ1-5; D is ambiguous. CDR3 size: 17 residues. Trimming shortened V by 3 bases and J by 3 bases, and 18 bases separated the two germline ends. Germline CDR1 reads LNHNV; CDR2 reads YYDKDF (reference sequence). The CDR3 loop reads CATSSTSRGFVNQPQHF. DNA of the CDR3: TGTGCCACCAGCAGTACTTCTCGGGGATTCGTCAATCAGCCCCAGCATTTT.

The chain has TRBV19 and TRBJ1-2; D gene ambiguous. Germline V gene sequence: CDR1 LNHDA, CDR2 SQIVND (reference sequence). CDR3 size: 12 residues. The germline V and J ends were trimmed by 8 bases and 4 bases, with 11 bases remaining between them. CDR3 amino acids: CASSRASYGYTF. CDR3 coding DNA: TGTGCCAGTTCGAGGGCTAGCTATGGCTACACCTTC. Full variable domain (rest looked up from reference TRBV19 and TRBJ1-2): DGGITQSPKYLFRKEGQNVTLSCEQNLNHDAMYWYRQDPGQGLRLIYYSQIVNDFQKGDIAEGYSVSREKKESFPLTVTSAQKNPTAFYLCASSRASYGYTFGSGTRLTVV.